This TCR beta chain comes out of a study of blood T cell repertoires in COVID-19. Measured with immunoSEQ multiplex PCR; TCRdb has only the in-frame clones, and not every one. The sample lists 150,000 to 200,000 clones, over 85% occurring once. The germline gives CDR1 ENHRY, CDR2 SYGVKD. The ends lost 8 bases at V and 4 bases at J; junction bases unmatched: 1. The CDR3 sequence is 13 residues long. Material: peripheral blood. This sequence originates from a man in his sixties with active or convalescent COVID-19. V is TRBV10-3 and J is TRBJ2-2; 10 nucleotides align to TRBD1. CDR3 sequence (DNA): TGTGCCATCGGGACAGGGGCCACCGGGGAGCTGTTTTTT. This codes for CAIGTGATGELFF.